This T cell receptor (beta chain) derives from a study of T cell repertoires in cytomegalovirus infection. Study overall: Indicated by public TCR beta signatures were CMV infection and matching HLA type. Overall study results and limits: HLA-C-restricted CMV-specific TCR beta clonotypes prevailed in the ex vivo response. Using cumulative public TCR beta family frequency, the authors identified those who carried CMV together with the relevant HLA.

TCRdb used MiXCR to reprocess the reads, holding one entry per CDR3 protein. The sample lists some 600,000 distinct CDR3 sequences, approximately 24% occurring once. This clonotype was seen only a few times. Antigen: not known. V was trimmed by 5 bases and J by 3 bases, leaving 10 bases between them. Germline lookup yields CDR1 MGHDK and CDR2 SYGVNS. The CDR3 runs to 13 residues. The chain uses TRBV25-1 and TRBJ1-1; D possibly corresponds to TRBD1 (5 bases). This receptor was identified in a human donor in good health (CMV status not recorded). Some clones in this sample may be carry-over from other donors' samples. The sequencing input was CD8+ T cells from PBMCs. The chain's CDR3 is CASSPGTDTEAFF. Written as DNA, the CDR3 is TGTGCCAGCAGTCCCGGGACGGACACTGAAGCTTTCTTT. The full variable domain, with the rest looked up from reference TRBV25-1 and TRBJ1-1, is EADIYQTPRYLVIGTGKKITLECSQTMGHDKMYWYQQDPGMELHLIHYSYGVNSTEKGDLSSESTVSRIRTEHFPLTLESARPSHTSQYLCASSPGTDTEAFFGQGTRLTVV.